This T cell receptor (beta chain) was identified in a study of shared T cell receptors in the human thymus. The method was immunoSEQ multiplex PCR; TCRdb's version includes in-frame clones alone and lacks a portion of them. The sample shows hundreds of thousands of clones, around 85% of them seen only once. CDR3 length: 15 residues. V shed 3 bases and J 12 bases; nucleotides not matched to a gene: 10. Germline loops: CDR1 LGHNA, CDR2 YNFKEQ. Another study also made use of these data, one on human thymus T cells.

Input material: thymocytes. V is TRBV4-2 and J is TRBJ2-1, with TRBD2 matching over 11 bases. This clonotype was sampled from a girl under three years old with a congenital heart defect. The CDR3 protein is CASSQALAGGLRQFF. The DNA of the CDR3 is TGTGCCAGCAGCCAGGCTCTAGCGGGGGGTCTCCGGCAGTTCTTC.